The present T cell receptor (beta chain) was sequenced within a study of molecular identifiers for immune sequencing clone quantification. TCRdb analysed the PCR reads with MiXCR anew, one entry per CDR3 protein. The data hold about 300,000 distinct CDR3 sequences, with around a fifth observed a single time. This clonotype was obtained from a human donor in good health. Some libraries in this study had Jurkat cell RNA spiked in. Sequenced input: naive CD8+ T cells from blood, with Jurkat cell RNA spiked in. Subset described: FACS-sorted CD8+CD4-CCR7+CD45RA+ naive T cells.

Written as DNA, the CDR3 is TGTGCCAGCAGCTTAGCGGGGAATAATGAAAAACTGTTTTTT. It specifies CASSLAGNNEKLFF. The chain uses TRBV7-9 and TRBJ1-4; D unclear. Germline V lookup: CDR1 SEHNR, CDR2 FQNEAQ (reference sequence). Trimming removed 0 bases at V and 4 bases at J, with 6 bases between. The CDR3 runs to 14 residues.